This T cell receptor beta chain was identified in a study of cytomegalovirus exposure and HLA in healthy donors. Study-level points and caveats: According to a later analysis, most TCR beta chains associated with CMV appeared HLA-restricted. Cytomegalovirus status, reportedly, was diagnosed with high specificity and sensitivity by the classifier. The study flagged roughly 150 TCR beta chains as cytomegalovirus-associated. With later analysis, a missense DCLRE1C variant became linked to TCR beta V- and J-gene trimming.

This clone was counted a few times. Its target is not known. V shed 3 bases and J 3 bases; nucleotides not matched to a gene: 5. CDR1 and CDR2 (germline): SGDLS, YYNGEE. There are 16 residues in the CDR3. In the PCR, 60 Vbeta and 13 Jbeta primers were used. Method: immunoSEQ multiplex PCR; TCRdb's copy keeps in-frame clones and lacks some. The table records about 120,000 clones, 75% of them present only once. The clonotype comes from a woman aged 40 to 50 in good health and CMV-seropositive. This chain joins TRBV9 and TRBJ2-7, with 14 bases that match TRBD2. The sample consisted of PBMCs. In DNA, the CDR3 is TGTGCCAGCAGCGAGGGAGGGACTAGCGGGGGCTACGAGCAGTACTTC. It yields the protein CASSEGGTSGGYEQYF.